This is a list of T cell receptor beta chains from one sample in a study of blood T cell repertoires in COVID-19. Libraries were prepared by immunoSEQ multiplex PCR; TCRdb keeps only in-frame clonotypes and omits some of them. The sample consists of roughly 160,000 clones, around nine tenths of them appearing once. The sample consisted of peripheral blood. These receptors were obtained from a woman in her 70s with COVID-19, enrolled during active disease. The conserved cysteine and the conserved F or W are not part of the CDR3 here.

TRBV6-5,TRBJ1-4,ASSFSGTANEKLF
TRBV28,TRBJ2-7,ASRSNYEQY
TRBV2,TRBJ1-6,ASRRGSGVMSPLH
TRBV7-9,TRBJ2-3,ASSRASPSGGAGGTQY
TRBV2,TRBJ1-5,ASRSGQGRNQPQH
TRBV30,TRBJ1-6,ACQGQGGFSPLH
TRBV11-3,TRBJ2-3,ASSWGQGSTDTQY
TRBV30,TRBJ1-5,AWGQGHQPQH
TRBV7-8,TRBJ2-7,ASSLLTSGGAYEQY
TRBV29-1,TRBJ2-5,SVDPTLSKTQY
TRBV5-4,TRBJ1-1,ASSLVGQGSYAF
TRBV6-5,TRBJ2-7,ASLGLDYEQY
TRBV9,TRBJ2-1,ASSLRQGGNEQF
TRBV28,TRBJ1-5,ASIGTRGPQH
TRBV28,TRBJ2-5,ASSSGLAGVETQY
TRBV30,TRBJ1-5,AWTNRSNQPQH
TRBV11-2,TRBJ1-3,ASSFTGSGLNTIY
TRBV9,TRBJ1-2,ASSVARWGEPYGYT
TRBV19,TRBJ1-1,ASSIGGPEAF
TRBV2,TRBJ2-1,ASGGYNEQF
TRBV11-2,TRBJ2-5,ASSMRTSREETQY
TRBV6-5,TRBJ1-1,ASSSRKTGVNTEAF
TRBV7-6,TRBJ2-5,ASSLGSGGFGETQY
TRBV5-1,TRBJ1-2,ASSRGQAVGEGYT
TRBV5-1,TRBJ2-3,ASSLGTGALNRADTQY
TRBV5-4,TRBJ2-7,ASSSRGQDYEQY
TRBV10-3,TRBJ1-2,AIRENTGYGYT
TRBV3-1/TRBV3-2,TRBJ1-5,ASSPDWGGQPQH
TRBV5-1,TRBJ1-6,ASSLEATGNSPLH
TRBV5-1,TRBJ2-5,ASSTGTVQETQY
TRBV7-3,TRBJ1-1,ASSLRQVNTEAF
TRBV6-5,TRBJ1-1,ASRPNGGGTEAF
TRBV6-6,TRBJ1-3,ASSYRVASGNTIY
TRBV5-5,TRBJ1-5,ASSLDGYNQPQH
TRBV11-2,TRBJ1-2,ASSPGSFNGYT
TRBV11-2,TRBJ1-2,ASSLAGDYGYT
TRBV3-1/TRBV3-2,TRBJ1-1,ASSQERWRTEAF
TRBV5-1,TRBJ2-7,ASSPPSYEQY
TRBV24-1,TRBJ2-3,ATSDFRGAPPDTQY
TRBV19,TRBJ1-6,ASSIAGAGNNSPLH
TRBV7-2,TRBJ2-7,ASSLLSSSSYEQY